This TCR beta chain stems from a study of T cell repertoires in cytomegalovirus infection. One entry per CDR3 protein results from TCRdb running MiXCR on the reads. This table has about 60,000 distinct CDR3 sequences, 33% appearing once. In regard to this clonotype: The antigen is undetermined.

This CDR3 region has 12 residues. Germline CDR1 is SEHNR and CDR2 is FQNEAQ (reference sequence). V was trimmed by 5 bases and J by 9 bases, leaving 11 bases between them. Sequencing used PBMCs, sequenced either directly or after in vitro stimulation (not recorded which). The rearrangement links TRBV7-9 to TRBJ2-1, with D unclear. The TCR sequence derives from a human donor in good health (CMV status not recorded). Some clones in this sample may be carry-over from other donors' samples. CDR3 DNA: TGTGCCAGCAGCACGTACCCTGGTGAGCAGTTCTTC. Encoded protein: CASSTYPGEQFF.